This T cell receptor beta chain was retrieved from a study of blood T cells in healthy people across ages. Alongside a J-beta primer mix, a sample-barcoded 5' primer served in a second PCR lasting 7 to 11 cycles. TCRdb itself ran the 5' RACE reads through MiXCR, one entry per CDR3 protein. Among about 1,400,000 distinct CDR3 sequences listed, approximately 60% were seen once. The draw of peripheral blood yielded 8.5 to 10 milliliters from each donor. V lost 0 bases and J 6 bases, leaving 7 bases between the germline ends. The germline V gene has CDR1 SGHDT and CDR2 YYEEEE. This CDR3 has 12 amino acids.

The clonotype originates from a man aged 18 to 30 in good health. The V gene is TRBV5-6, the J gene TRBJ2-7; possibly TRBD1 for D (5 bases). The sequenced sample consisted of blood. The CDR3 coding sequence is TGTGCCAGCAGCTTGGTGGGGCTCGAGCAGTACTTC. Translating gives CASSLVGLEQYF.